These T cell receptor beta chains were read from a single sample in a study of OX40 agonist ivuxolimab in advanced cancers. Using immunoSEQ multiplex PCR, the repertoire was profiled, and TCRdb retains in-frame clones only, with some absent. The table lists some 120,000 clones, 92% of them singletons, with 0.65% to 0.9% in the top ten. This sample comprised CD4+ or CD8+ T cells sorted from blood, obtained in a trial of the OX40 agonist ivuxolimab. Receptor source: an adult with an advanced solid tumor such as melanoma, head and neck, liver or kidney cancer. Both conserved end residues are part of each CDR3. A D gene is named only where the DNA matches it firmly. The size of a clone is reported for some rows only, either as once, few or many, or as a class for expanded clones.

>-|TRBV7-3|TRBJ2-2|TRBD2
CASSQSSGASTGELFF
TGTGCCAGCAGCCAGTCTAGCGGGGCTTCCACCGGGGAGCTGTTTTTT
>-|TRBV27|TRBJ2-2|TRBD1
CASSAGGAAGELFF
TGTGCCAGCAGTGCAGGGGGCGCAGCCGGGGAGCTGTTTTTT
>-|TRBV10-3|TRBJ2-7|-
CAIRPGASYEQYF
TGTGCCATCCGCCCCGGGGCTTCCTACGAGCAGTACTTC
>few|TRBV5-1|TRBJ2-5|TRBD1
CASRAGTGGAQETQYF
TGCGCCAGCAGAGCAGGGACAGGGGGCGCCCAGGAGACCCAGTACTTC
>-|TRBV7-9|TRBJ2-1|-
CASSLGAYNEQFF
TGTGCCAGCAGCTTAGGAGCATACAATGAGCAGTTCTTC
>-|TRBV19|TRBJ2-3|TRBD2
CASKFGLRGSTDTQYF
TGTGCCAGTAAATTCGGGCTGCGGGGGAGCACAGATACGCAGTATTTT
>few|TRBV5-1|TRBJ2-1|-
CASSLARAEQFF
TGCGCCAGCAGCTTGGCCCGAGCTGAGCAGTTCTTC
>-|TRBV20-1|TRBJ2-7|-
CSATDNYEQYF
TGCAGTGCTACCGACAACTACGAGCAGTACTTC
>once|TRBV7-2|TRBJ2-2|-
CASSLVRGGELFF
TGTGCCAGCAGCCTAGTTAGGGGCGGGGAGCTGTTTTTT
>-|TRBV19|TRBJ1-6|-
CASSVSQYSYNSPLHF
TGTGCCAGTAGTGTCAGTCAGTACTCCTATAATTCACCCCTCCACTTT
>-|TRBV9|TRBJ2-7|-
CASSVTTTPLEQYF
TGTGCCAGCAGCGTAACCACGACACCGCTCGAGCAGTACTTC
>once|TRBV9|TRBJ2-2|TRBD2
CASSPPRASGRNGELFF
TGTGCCAGCAGCCCCCCCCGGGCTAGCGGGAGGAACGGGGAGCTGTTTTTT
>-|TRBV2|TRBJ1-6|-
CASSEADRNSPLHF
TGTGCCAGCAGTGAAGCGGATAGGAATTCACCCCTCCACTTT
>once|TRBV27|TRBJ2-1|TRBD2
CASSSIGLAGFPNEQFF
TGTGCCAGCAGTTCAATAGGACTAGCGGGTTTTCCCAATGAGCAGTTCTTC
>-|TRBV6-1|TRBJ1-5|-
CASSEGLSNQPQHF
TGTGCCAGCAGCGAGGGCCTTAGCAATCAGCCCCAGCATTTT
>-|TRBV7-2|TRBJ1-2|TRBD1
CASRSSNGQGNYGYTF
TGTGCCAGCAGGAGTTCTAATGGACAGGGGAACTATGGCTACACCTTC
>-|TRBV7-9|TRBJ1-2|-
CASSLTGYGYTF
TGTGCCAGCAGCTTGACAGGATACGGCTACACCTTC
>-|TRBV9|TRBJ2-2|-
CASSPSSSDPGELFF
TGTGCCAGCAGCCCCTCGTCTAGCGACCCCGGGGAGCTGTTTTTT
>-|TRBV5-1|TRBJ1-4|-
CASSPDVRPNEKLFF
TGCGCCAGCAGCCCGGACGTTAGGCCGAATGAAAAACTGTTTTTT
>once|TRBV7-2|TRBJ2-5|TRBD2
CASSLGTSGAGKTQYF
TGTGCCAGCAGCTTAGGGACTAGCGGAGCCGGAAAGACCCAGTACTTC
>-|TRBV19|TRBJ1-2|-
CASSIGTRYGYTF
TGTGCCAGTAGTATAGGGACTCGCTATGGCTACACCTTC
>-|TRBV6-1|TRBJ1-5|TRBD1
CASTLDRGPQHF
TGTGCCAGCACTCTAGACAGGGGACCCCAGCATTTT
>-|TRBV19|TRBJ1-1|-
CASRWESANTEAFF
TGTGCCAGTAGATGGGAGTCGGCCAACACTGAAGCTTTCTTT
>-|TRBV27|TRBJ2-5|-
CASSLRASARNGAQYF
TGTGCCAGCAGTTTAAGGGCTAGCGCTAGAAACGGGGCCCAGTACTTC
>-|TRBV7-3|TRBJ1-1|-
CASSLVRDGSTEAFF
TGTGCCAGCAGCTTAGTCCGCGATGGTAGCACTGAAGCTTTCTTT
>-|TRBV10-3|TRBJ2-1|-
CAIRRGLMNDNEQFF
TGTGCCATCAGGAGGGGACTGATGAACGACAATGAGCAGTTCTTC
>-|TRBV27|TRBJ2-3|-
CASSLVRSTDTQYF
TGTGCCAGCAGTTTGGTTAGAAGCACAGATACGCAGTATTTT
>-|TRBV9|TRBJ2-1|-
CASSASGHSYNEQFF
TGTGCCAGCAGCGCTTCGGGGCACTCCTACAATGAGCAGTTCTTC
>-|TRBV7-3|TRBJ2-1|TRBD1
CASSLPGTGGRGSSYNEQFF
TGTGCCAGCAGCTTACCCGGGACAGGGGGCCGAGGGAGCTCCTACAATGAGCAGTTCTTC
>-|TRBV19|TRBJ2-7|TRBD2
CASSRGGLAGTYEQYF
TGTGCCAGTAGCCGGGGGGGACTAGCGGGAACCTACGAGCAGTACTTC
>-|TRBV6-1|TRBJ1-2|-
CASSEALSRRGANYGYTF
TGTGCCAGCAGTGAAGCGCTAAGTAGACGGGGAGCTAACTATGGCTACACCTTC
>-|TRBV11-3|TRBJ2-7|-
CASSAGLPYEQYF
TGTGCCAGCAGCGCGGGGCTTCCATACGAGCAGTACTTC
>-|TRBV9|TRBJ2-2|-
CASSVNRVSAGELFF
TGTGCCAGCAGCGTAAACAGGGTTTCGGCCGGGGAGCTGTTTTTT
>-|TRBV9|TRBJ2-2|-
CASSRDANTGELFF
TGTGCCAGCTCACGGGACGCCAACACCGGGGAGCTGTTTTTT
>-|TRBV9|TRBJ2-1|TRBD2
CASSVVGSGSNNEQFF
TGTGCCAGCAGCGTAGTGGGTAGCGGGTCTAACAATGAGCAGTTCTTC
>-|TRBV7-2|TRBJ1-3|-
CASSPREQNTIYF
TGTGCCAGCAGCCCCCGAGAACAGAACACCATATATTTT
>few|TRBV18|TRBJ1-5|-
CASSQTRVWPQHF
TGTGCCAGCTCTCAGACCCGGGTATGGCCCCAGCATTTT
>once|TRBV27|TRBJ1-6|-
CASSRVEGSSGNSPLHF
TGTGCCAGCAGTCGCGTGGAGGGCAGTTCCGGGAATTCACCCCTCCACTTT
>-|TRBV10-3|TRBJ2-1|TRBD2
CAIRGASGSYNEQFF
TGTGCCATCAGGGGGGCTAGCGGGAGTTACAATGAGCAGTTCTTC
>-|TRBV5-6|TRBJ2-1|-
CASSLDAGAYNEQFF
TGTGCCAGCAGCTTGGACGCCGGGGCGTACAATGAGCAGTTCTTC
>-|TRBV27|TRBJ1-4|TRBD1
CASSLWTGTNEKLFF
TGTGCCAGCAGTTTATGGACAGGGACAAATGAAAAACTGTTTTTT
>-|TRBV5-1|TRBJ2-7|TRBD2
CASSLGTSGSPYEQYF
TGCGCCAGCAGCTTGGGCACTAGCGGGAGTCCCTACGAGCAGTACTTC
>-|TRBV30|TRBJ1-5|-
CAWSVQDLYQPQHF
TGTGCCTGGAGTGTACAGGACCTATATCAGCCCCAGCATTTT
>-|TRBV13|TRBJ2-7|TRBD2
CASSWTSGRPWEQYF
TGTGCCAGCAGCTGGACTAGCGGGAGGCCGTGGGAGCAGTACTTC
>-|TRBV19|TRBJ2-3|-
CASSIVPRRHTDTQYF
TGTGCCAGTAGTATAGTGCCCAGGCGCCACACAGATACGCAGTATTTT
>-|TRBV5-4|TRBJ2-7|-
CASSLRTTLNYEQYF
TGTGCCAGCAGCTTAAGGACAACCCTAAACTACGAGCAGTACTTC
>-|TRBV7-2|TRBJ2-1|TRBD1
CASSLDPGGTYNEQFF
TGTGCCAGCAGCTTAGACCCAGGGGGCACCTACAATGAGCAGTTCTTC
>-|TRBV15|TRBJ1-6|TRBD1
CATSRDRANSPLHF
TGTGCCACCAGTCGGGACAGGGCCAATTCACCCCTCCACTTT
>-|TRBV19|TRBJ2-7|TRBD1
CASRTGLHEQYF
TGTGCCAGTAGGACAGGGCTGCACGAGCAGTACTTC
>once|TRBV18|TRBJ1-2|TRBD1
CASSPPGQGADGYTF
TGTGCCAGCTCACCACCGGGACAGGGGGCAGATGGCTACACCTTC
>few|TRBV4-1|TRBJ1-4|-
CASLNSEKLFF
TGCGCCAGCCTAAACAGTGAAAAACTGTTTTTT
>few|TRBV5-1|TRBJ2-7|-
CASSLPGAGDEQYF
TGCGCCAGCAGCTTGCCAGGGGCGGGTGACGAGCAGTACTTC
>-|TRBV18|TRBJ2-5|-
CASSRDIQETQYF
TGTGCCAGCTCGAGAGATATCCAAGAGACCCAGTACTTC